This section outlines one T cell receptor beta chain sequence together with its context. Its antigen has not been determined. No qualities accompany the bases; no much larger clone lies one base away. The data originate from a study of T cell responses to AZD1222 COVID-19 vaccine (dated by TCRdb to about 2021). Broadly, across the study: A total of 230 to 250 trial participants underwent TCR sequencing, of whom 200 to 220 had received two doses of AZD1222 and some 25 had received two doses of the MenACWY control vaccine. Trial participants were enrolled into age subgroups of 18-55, 56-69 and 70-plus years, which contained approximately 150, 28 and 58 TCR-sequenced participants, respectively. What the authors observed across the whole study: In the small 56-69-year group, the increase in depth fell short of significance, most likely because of low power. Reportedly, close to half of the unique spike-specific TCRs recognized epitopes lying outside the regions that are mutated in the B.1.351 and B.1.1.7 variants. Conclusions about previously exposed vaccinees were limited because only a handful of AZD1222 recipients were SARS-CoV-2 seropositive at baseline. No day 14 peak-response samples were available, so repertoires were characterized only after the peak T cell response. Participants were mostly white British, with more females than males. The authors suggested clonal diversity may have been underestimated. The vaccine-associated CD4 TCRs covered the entire spike protein, and the dominant responses fell in regions 160-218 and 743-854. After two AZD1222 doses, spike-specific TCR breadth and depth were significantly higher than at day 0 and than in MenACWY recipients.

The CDR3 regions of human TCRbeta chains were analyzed by immunosequencing. The study's processing was this. TCRs in the repertoires were matched against a reference library of SARS-CoV-2-specific TCRs that had been generated with the MIRA antigen-specificity platform. Breadth was defined as the fraction of unique TCRs that were SARS-CoV-2-associated. Depth was defined as the fraction of total T cells that were SARS-CoV-2-associated. Using the MIRA data, each spike-specific TCR was mapped to the spike region that the TCR reacts to and placed in a CD4 or CD8 class. Log10-transformed breadth and depth values were compared by one-way ANOVA with Sidak's multiple comparisons tests. The clones in this table, taken by TCRdb from immuneACCESS, are in-frame only. Not every clone is retained; where verified, under half of the shortfall comes from an unresolved V gene, and the cause of the rest is unknown. From that table come the V and J calls and clone size; the DNA was used to work out D and trimming. The sample yields around 130,000 clones; 91% were counted once. Of the sample, 1.5% to 2% falls within the top ten clones.

What this sample's time point label stands for: about 28 days (+/-7) after the second vaccine dose. Because spike-specific TCR depth and breadth did not differ between the two schedules, AZD1222 recipients who got a second dose at roughly 4 weeks were pooled with those who got a second dose at roughly 12 weeks. Samples from vaccinated people were obtained from the UK trials COV001 and COV002, which included a single-blind randomized controlled phase 2/3 trial of AZD1222 (ChAdOx1 nCoV-19) in healthy adults. For TCRbeta chain sequencing, PBMC samples were collected from trial participants at day 0 and at day 28 after the second dose. CDR1 SNHLY and CDR2 FYNNEI are derived from the germline V gene. Including the terminal cysteine and phenylalanine, the CDR3 comprises 18 residues. Only the CDR3 region is kept as DNA, spanning 54 bases read in frame from base 1. Trimming takes 6 bases from V and 0 bases from J, and the germline ends sit 21 bases apart.

The source of this sequence is an adult who received the AZD1222 COVID-19 vaccine. This receptor chain uses TRBV2 and TRBJ1-3; the D region possibly corresponds to TRBD1 (6 bases align). The sequenced sample was peripheral blood, obtained 28 days after the second AZD1222 dose. The CDR3 amino acid sequence is: CASRNQARDTRSGNTIYF. The bases read TGTGCCAGCAGAAATCAAGCCAGGGACACCCGCTCTGGAAACACCATATATTTT. With all but the CDR3 taken from the reference TRBV2 and TRBJ1-3 genes, the full variable domain is: EPEVTQTPSHQVTQMGQEVILRCVPISNHLYFYWYRQILGQKVEFLVSFYNNEISEKSEIFDDQFSVERPDGSNFTLKIRSTKLEDSAMYFCASRNQARDTRSGNTIYFGEGSWLTVV.